This TCR beta chain was identified in a study of T cell changes during pregnancy in multiple sclerosis. Trimming pared 3 bases from V and 0 bases from J, leaving 15 bases between. The CDR3 totals 18 residues. Per germline, CDR1 KGHSH and CDR2 LQKENI. Here immunoSEQ multiplex PCR was the method, and the copy in TCRdb shows in-frame clones only, minus some. The sample has more than 40,000 clones, roughly nine tenths seen once. The sequence was collected from a female donor with multiple sclerosis, enrolled in a pregnancy study. The specimen comprised CD4+ T cells from peripheral blood mononuclear cells, sampled in the first trimester of pregnancy. This chain connects TRBV18 to TRBJ2-6, with D uncertain. DNA for the CDR3: TGTGCCAGCTCACCTCTGGCCGCGGCGAGCTCTGGGGCCAACGTCCTGACTTTC. It specifies CASSPLAAASSGANVLTF.